This T cell receptor (beta chain) was recorded in a study of blood T cell repertoires in COVID-19. Germline CDR1 reads SGHNT; CDR2 reads YYREEE (reference sequence). CDR3 length: 16 amino acids. Trimming took 4 bases from V and 8 from J; bases not matched to a gene: 10. Per the authors' pipeline: Reference gene primer amplification gave estimated nucleated cell counts. TCRdb's table, derived via immunoSEQ multiplex PCR, lists solely in-frame clones and lacks some. Clone size and the V and J calls come from that table; the DNA yielded D and trimming. The data show approximately 22,000 clones, with around 69% seen just once and about 20% held by the top ten.

Sample: peripheral blood. The rearrangement uses TRBV5-4 and TRBJ2-1, with 12 bases aligning to TRBD1. This receptor was obtained from a human donor in a cohort sampled during active or convalescent COVID-19. The CDR3 coding sequence is TGTGCCAGCAGCCCCCCACCGGGACAGGGGGCCGATGAGCAGTTCTTC. The encoded protein is CASSPPPGQGADEQFF.